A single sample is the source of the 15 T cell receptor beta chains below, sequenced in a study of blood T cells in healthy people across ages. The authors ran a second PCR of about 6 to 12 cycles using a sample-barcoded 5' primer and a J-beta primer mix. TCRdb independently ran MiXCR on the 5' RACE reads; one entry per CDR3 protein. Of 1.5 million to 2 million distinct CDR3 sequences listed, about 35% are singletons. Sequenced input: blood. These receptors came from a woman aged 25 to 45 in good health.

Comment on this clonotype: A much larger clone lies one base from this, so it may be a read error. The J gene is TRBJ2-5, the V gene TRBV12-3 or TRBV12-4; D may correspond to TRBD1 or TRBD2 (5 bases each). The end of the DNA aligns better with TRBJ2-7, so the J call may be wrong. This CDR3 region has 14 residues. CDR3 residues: CANRLGTAVSEQYF. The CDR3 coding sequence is TGTGCCAACAGACTCGGGACGGCCGTTTCCGAGCAGTACTTC.

The DNA of the CDR3 is TGTGCCAGCAGCTTAGGAGGAGGGACCCCAACGGGCTACACCTTC. As protein: CASSLGGGTPTGYTF. The V call is TRBV5-5, the J call TRBJ1-2; D might be TRBD1 (5 bases). Deletions cut 2 bases from V and 8 bases from J, with 19 bases between. Germline CDR1 is SGHKS and CDR2 is YYEKEE (reference sequence). The CDR3 has 15 amino acids.

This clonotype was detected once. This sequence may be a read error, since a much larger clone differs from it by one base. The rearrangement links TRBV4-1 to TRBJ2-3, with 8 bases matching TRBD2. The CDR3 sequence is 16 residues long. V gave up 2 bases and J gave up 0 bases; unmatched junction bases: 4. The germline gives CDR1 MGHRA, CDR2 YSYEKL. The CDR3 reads CASSQLTGGSTDTQYF. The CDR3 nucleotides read TGCGCCAGCAGCCAACTAACGGGGGGGAGCACAGATACGCAGTATTTT.

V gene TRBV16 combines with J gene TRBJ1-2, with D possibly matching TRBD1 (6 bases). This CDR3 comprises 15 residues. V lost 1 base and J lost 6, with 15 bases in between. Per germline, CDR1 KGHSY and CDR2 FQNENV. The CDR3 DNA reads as TGTGCCAGCAGCCAATGGGGGCCCGCGGGAAATGGCTACACCTTC. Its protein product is CASSQWGPAGNGYTF.

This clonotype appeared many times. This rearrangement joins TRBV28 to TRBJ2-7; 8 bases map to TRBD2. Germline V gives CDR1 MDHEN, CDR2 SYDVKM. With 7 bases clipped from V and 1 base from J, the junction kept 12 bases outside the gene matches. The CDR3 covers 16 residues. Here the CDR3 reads CASIAGTVAGSYEQYF. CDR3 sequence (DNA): TGTGCCAGCATAGCAGGGACGGTAGCGGGGTCCTACGAGCAGTACTTC.

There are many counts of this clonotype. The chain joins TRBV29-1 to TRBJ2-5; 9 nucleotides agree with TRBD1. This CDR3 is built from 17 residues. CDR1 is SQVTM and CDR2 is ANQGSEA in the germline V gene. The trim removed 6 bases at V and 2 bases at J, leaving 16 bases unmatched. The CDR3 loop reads CSVPQGAPDVSQETQYF. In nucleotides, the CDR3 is TGCAGCGTCCCACAGGGGGCCCCAGACGTGAGTCAAGAGACCCAGTACTTC.

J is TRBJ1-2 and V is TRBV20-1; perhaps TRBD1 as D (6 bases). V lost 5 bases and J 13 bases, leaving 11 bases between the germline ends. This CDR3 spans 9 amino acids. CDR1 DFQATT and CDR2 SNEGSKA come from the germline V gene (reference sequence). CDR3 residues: CSAGGHVTF. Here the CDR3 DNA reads TGCAGTGCTGGGGGCCACGTCACCTTC.

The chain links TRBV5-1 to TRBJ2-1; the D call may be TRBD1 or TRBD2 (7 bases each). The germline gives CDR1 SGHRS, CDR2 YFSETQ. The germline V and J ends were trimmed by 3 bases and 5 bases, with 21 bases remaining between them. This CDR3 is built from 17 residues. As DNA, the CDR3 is TGCGCCAGCAGCTGGCCAAGGGGGCGGGAGACGCACAATGAGCAGTTCTTC. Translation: CASSWPRGRETHNEQFF.

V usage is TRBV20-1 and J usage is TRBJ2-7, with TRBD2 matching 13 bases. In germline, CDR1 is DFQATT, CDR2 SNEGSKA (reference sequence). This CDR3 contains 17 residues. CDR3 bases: TGCAGCGCCCGGGGACTAGCGGGACGTCGCATCTCCTACGAGCAGTACTTC. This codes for CSARGLAGRRISYEQYF.

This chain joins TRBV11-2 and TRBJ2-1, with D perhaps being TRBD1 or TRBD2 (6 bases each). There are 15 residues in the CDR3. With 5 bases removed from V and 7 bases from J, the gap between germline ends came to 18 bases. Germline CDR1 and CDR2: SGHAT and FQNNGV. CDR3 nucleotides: TGTGCCAGCAGCCACAGGGCGGGATCCTCTAATGAGCAGTTCTTC. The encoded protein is CASSHRAGSSNEQFF. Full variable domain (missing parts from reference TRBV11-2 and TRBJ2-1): EAGVAQSPRYKIIEKRQSVAFWCNPISGHATLYWYQQILGQGPKLLIQFQNNGVVDDSQLPKDRFSAERLKGVDSTLKIQPAKLEDSAVYLCASSHRAGSSNEQFFGPGTRLTVL.

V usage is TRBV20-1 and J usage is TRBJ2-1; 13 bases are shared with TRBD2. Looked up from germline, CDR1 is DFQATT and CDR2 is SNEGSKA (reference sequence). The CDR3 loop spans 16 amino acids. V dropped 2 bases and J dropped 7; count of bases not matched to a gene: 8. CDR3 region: CSARPETSGGDNEQFF. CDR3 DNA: TGCAGTGCTAGACCCGAAACTAGCGGGGGGGATAATGAGCAGTTCTTC.

The CDR3, as DNA: TGTGCCAGCAGTTACTCGAACAGGGGGCTGAACGAGCAGTACTTC. Translated, it gives CASSYSNRGLNEQYF. The chain combines TRBV6-2 or TRBV6-3 with TRBJ2-7, with 9 bases identical to TRBD1. The V gene end was trimmed by 0 bases and the J gene end by 5 bases; junction bases not matched to a gene: 5. The CDR3 consists of 15 residues. The germline V gene has CDR1 MNHEY and CDR2 SVGEGT.

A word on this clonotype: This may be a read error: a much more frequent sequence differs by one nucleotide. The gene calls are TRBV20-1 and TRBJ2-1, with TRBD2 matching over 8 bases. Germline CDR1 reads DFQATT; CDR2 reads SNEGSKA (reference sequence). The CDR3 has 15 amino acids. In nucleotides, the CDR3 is TGCAGTGCTAGAGATCCTAGCGGGCCCTACAATGAGCGGTTCTTC. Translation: CSARDPSGPYNERFF.

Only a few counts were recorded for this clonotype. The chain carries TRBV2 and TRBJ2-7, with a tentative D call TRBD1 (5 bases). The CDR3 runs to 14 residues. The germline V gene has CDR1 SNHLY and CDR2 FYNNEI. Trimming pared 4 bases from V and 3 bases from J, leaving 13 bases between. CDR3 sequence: CASSVGQVGYEQYF. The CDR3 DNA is TGTGCCAGCAGTGTGGGGCAGGTCGGCTACGAGCAGTACTTC.

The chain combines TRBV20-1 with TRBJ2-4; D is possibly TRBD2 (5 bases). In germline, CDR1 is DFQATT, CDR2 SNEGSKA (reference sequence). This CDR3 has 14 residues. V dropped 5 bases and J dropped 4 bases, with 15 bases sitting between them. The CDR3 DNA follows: TGCAGTGCTCCGAAGCCTGGACTTAAAAACATTCAGTACTTC. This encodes CSAPKPGLKNIQYF.